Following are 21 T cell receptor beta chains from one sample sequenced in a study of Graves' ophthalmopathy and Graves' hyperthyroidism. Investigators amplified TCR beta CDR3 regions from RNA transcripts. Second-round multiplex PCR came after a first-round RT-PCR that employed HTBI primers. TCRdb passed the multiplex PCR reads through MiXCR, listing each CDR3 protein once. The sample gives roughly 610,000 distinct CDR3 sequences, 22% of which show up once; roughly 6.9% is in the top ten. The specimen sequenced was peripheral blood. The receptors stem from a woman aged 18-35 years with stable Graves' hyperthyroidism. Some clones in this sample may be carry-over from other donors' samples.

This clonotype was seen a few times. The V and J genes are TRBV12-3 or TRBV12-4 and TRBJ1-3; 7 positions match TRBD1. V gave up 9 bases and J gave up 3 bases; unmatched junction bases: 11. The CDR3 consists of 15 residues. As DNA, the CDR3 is TGTGCCAGTTCAGAGGGGGCGTATGTTGGAAACACCATATATTTT. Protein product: CASSEGAYVGNTIYF.

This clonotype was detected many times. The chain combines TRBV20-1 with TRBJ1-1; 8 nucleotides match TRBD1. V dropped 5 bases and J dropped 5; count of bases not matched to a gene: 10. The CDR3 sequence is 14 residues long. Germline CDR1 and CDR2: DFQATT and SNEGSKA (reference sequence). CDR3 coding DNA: TGCAGTGCTTCTCGACAGGGGAGGGCGACTGAAGCTTTCTTT. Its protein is CSASRQGRATEAFF.

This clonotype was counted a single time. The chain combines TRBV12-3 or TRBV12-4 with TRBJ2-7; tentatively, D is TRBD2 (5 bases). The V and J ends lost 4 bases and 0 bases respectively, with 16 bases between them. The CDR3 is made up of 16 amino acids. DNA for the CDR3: TGTGCCAGCAGTTACTCGAGGGTTACCAACTCCTACGAGCAGTACTTC. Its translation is CASSYSRVTNSYEQYF.

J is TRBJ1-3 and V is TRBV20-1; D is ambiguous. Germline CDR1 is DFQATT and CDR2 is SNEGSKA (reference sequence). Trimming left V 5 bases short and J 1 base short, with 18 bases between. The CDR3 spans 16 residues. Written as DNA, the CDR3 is TGCAGTGCTCCCCGCCCGGACGGCCGATCTGGAAACACCATATATTTT. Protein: CSAPRPDGRSGNTIYF.

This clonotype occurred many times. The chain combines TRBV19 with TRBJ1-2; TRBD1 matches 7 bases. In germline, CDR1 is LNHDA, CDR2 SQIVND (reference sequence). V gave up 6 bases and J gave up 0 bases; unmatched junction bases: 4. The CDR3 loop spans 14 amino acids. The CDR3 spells CASSPRGANYGYTF. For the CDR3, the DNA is TGTGCCAGTAGCCCCAGGGGGGCTAACTATGGCTACACCTTC.

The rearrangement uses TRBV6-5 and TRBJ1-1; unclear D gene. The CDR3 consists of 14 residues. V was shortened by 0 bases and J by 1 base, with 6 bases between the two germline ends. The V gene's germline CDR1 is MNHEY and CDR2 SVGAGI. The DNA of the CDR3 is TGTGCCAGCAGTTACTCGTTCCCGAACACTGAAGCTTTCTTT. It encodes CASSYSFPNTEAFF.

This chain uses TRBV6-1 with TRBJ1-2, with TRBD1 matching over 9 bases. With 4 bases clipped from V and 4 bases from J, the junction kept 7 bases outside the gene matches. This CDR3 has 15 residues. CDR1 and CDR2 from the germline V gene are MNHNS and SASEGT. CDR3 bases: TGTGCCAGCAGTGCCATAGGGACAGGGACCTATGGCTACACCTTC. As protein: CASSAIGTGTYGYTF.

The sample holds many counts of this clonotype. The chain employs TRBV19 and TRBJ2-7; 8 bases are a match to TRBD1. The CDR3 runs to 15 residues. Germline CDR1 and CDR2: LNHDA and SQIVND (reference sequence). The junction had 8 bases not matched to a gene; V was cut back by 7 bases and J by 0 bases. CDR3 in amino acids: CASTKGQGPSYEQYF. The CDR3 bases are TGTGCCAGTACCAAAGGACAGGGACCCTCCTACGAGCAGTACTTC.

The CDR3 spells CASSLQGARAETQYF. The CDR3 nucleotides read TGTGCCAGCAGTTTGCAGGGGGCGCGGGCCGAGACCCAGTACTTC. The rearrangement joins TRBV12-3 or TRBV12-4 to TRBJ2-5; TRBD1 matches 8 bases. V shed 3 bases and J 5 bases; nucleotides not matched to a gene: 8. This CDR3 has 15 residues.

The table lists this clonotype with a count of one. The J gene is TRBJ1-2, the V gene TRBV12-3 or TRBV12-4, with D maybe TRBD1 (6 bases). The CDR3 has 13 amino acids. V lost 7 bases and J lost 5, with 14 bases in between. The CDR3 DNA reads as TGTGCCAGCACTTCGACAGGAGAGTATGGCTACACCTTC. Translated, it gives CASTSTGEYGYTF.

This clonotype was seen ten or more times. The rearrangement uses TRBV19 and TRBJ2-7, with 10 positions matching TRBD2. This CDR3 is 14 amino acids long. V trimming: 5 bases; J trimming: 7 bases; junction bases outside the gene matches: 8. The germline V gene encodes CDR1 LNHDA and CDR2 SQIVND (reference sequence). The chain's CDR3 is CASSDLAGEEEQYF. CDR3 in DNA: TGTGCCAGTAGTGACCTAGCGGGAGAGGAGGAGCAGTACTTC. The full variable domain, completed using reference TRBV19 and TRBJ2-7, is DGGITQSPKYLFRKEGQNVTLSCEQNLNHDAMYWYRQDPGQGLRLIYYSQIVNDFQKGDIAEGYSVSREKKESFPLTVTSAQKNPTAFYLCASSDLAGEEEQYFGPGTRLTVT.

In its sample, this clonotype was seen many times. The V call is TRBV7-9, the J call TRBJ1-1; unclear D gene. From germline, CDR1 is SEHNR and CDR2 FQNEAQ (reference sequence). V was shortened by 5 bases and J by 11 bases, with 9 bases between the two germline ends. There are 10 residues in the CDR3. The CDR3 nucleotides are TGTGCCAGCAGCGAACTGTATGCTTTCTTT. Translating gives CASSELYAFF.

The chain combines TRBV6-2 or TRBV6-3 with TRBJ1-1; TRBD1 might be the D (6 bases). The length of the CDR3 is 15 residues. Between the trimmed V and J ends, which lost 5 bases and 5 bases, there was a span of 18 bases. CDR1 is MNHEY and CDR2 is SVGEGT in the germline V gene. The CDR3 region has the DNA TGTGCCAGCAGTAAACAGGGTCCCGGGCGGACTGAAGCTTTCTTT. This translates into CASSKQGPGRTEAFF.

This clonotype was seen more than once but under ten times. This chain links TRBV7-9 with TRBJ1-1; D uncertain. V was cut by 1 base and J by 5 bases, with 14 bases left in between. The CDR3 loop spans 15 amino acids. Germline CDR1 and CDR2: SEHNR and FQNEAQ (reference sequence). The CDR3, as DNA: TGTGCCAGCAGCTTAGGCGTCCGAAGTGGGACTGAAGCTTTCTTT. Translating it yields CASSLGVRSGTEAFF.

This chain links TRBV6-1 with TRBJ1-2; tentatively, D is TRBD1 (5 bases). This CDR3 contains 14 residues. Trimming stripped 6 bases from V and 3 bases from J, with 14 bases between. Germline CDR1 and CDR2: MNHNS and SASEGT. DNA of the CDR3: TGTGCCAGCAGACCACCTACAGGCGACTATGGCTACACCTTC. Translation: CASRPPTGDYGYTF.

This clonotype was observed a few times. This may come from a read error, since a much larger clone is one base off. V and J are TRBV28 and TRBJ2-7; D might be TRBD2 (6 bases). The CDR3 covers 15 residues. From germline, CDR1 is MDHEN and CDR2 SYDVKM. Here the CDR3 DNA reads TGTGCCAGCATCCCTACCCGGACTAAAGGCGGCGAGCGGTACTTC. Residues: CASIPTRTKGGERYF.

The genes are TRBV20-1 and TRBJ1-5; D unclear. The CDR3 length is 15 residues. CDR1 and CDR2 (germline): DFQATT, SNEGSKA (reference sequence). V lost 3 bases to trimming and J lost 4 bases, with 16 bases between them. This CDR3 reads CSASSVGRTNQPQHF. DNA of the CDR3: TGCAGTGCTAGTTCCGTCGGGAGGACTAATCAGCCCCAGCATTTT.

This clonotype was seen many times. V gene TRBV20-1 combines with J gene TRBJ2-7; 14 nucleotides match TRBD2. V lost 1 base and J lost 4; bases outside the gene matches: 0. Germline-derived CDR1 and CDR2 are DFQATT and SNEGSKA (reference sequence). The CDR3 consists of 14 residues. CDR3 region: CSARGTSGGYEQYF. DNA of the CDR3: TGCAGTGCTAGAGGGACTAGCGGGGGGTACGAGCAGTACTTC.

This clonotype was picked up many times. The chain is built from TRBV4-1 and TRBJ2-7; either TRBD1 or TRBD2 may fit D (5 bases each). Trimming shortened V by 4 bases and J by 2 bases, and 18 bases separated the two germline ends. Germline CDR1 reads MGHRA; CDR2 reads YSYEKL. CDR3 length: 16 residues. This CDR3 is CASSLTGTQTTYEQYF. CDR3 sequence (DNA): TGCGCCAGCAGCCTCACCGGGACGCAAACTACCTACGAGCAGTACTTC.

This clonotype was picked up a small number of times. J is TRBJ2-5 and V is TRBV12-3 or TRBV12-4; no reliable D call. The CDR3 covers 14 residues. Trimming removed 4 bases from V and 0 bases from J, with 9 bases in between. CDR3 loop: CASSSQTYQETQYF. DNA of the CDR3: TGTGCCAGCAGTTCGCAGACATACCAAGAGACCCAGTACTTC.

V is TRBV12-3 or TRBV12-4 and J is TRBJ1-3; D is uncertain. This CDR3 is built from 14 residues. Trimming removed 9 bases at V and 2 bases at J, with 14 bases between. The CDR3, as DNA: TGTGCCAGTACCTTTACCGGGGCTGGAAACACCATATATTTT. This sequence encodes CASTFTGAGNTIYF.